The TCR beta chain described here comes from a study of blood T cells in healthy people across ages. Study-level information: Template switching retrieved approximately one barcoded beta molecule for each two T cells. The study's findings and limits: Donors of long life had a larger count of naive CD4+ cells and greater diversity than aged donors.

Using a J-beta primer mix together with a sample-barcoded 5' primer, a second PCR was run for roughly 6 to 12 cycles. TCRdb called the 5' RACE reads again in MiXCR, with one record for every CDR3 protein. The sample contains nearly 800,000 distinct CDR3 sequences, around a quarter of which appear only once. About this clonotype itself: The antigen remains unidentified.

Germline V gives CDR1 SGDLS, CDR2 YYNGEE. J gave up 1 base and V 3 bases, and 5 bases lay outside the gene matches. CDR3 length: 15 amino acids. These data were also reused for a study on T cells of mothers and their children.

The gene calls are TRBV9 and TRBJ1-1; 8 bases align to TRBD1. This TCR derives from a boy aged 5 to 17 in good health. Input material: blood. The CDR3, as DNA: TGTGCCAGCAGCGCGGCAGGGGGCCGGAACACTGAAGCTTTCTTT. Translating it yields CASSAAGGRNTEAFF.